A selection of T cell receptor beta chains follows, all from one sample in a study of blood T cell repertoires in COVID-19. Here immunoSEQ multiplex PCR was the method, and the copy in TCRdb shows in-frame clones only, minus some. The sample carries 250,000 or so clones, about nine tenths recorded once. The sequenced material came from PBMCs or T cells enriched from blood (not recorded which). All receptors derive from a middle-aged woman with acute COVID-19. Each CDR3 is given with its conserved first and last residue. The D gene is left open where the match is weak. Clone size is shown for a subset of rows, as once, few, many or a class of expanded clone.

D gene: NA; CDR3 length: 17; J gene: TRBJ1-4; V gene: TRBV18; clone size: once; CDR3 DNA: TGTGCCAGCTCACCCCAACCCAGGGCCTCAACTAATGAAAAACTGTTTTTT; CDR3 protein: CASSPQPRASTNEKLFF
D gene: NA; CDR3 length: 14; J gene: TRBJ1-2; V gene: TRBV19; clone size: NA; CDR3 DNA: TGTGCCAGTAGCCTACAGGGATCGGCTTATGGCTACACCTTC; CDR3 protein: CASSLQGSAYGYTF
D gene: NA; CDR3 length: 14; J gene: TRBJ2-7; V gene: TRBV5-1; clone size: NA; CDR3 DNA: TGCGCCAGCAGCCCCGGGACAACCTCCTACGAGCAGTACTTC; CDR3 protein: CASSPGTTSYEQYF
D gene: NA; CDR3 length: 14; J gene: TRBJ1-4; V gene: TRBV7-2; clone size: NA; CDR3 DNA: TGTGCCAGCAGCCCGAGCCGGGTGAATGAAAAACTGTTTTTT; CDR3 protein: CASSPSRVNEKLFF
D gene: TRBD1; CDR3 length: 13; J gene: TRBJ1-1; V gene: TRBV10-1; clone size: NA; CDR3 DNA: TGCGCCAGCAGTATGACAGGGAGCACTGAAGCTTTCTTT; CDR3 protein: CASSMTGSTEAFF
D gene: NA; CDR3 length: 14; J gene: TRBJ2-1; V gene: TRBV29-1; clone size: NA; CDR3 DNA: TGCAGCGTTGATAATGGGGGCCCTTACAATGAGCAGTTCTTC; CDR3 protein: CSVDNGGPYNEQFF
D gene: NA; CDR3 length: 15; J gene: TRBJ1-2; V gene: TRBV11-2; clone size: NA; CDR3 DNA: TGTGCCAGCAGCGTTCCGGGACTAGCTAACTATGGCTACACCTTC; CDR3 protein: CASSVPGLANYGYTF
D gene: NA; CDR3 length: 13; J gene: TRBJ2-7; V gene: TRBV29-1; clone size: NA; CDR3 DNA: TGCAGCGTTGTCGAAGGGGCGCGGTACGAGCAGTACTTC; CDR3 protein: CSVVEGARYEQYF
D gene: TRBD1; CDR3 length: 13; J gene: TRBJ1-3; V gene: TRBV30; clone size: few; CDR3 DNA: TGTGCCTGGAGAGGGACAGTCGGAAACACCATATATTTT; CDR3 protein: CAWRGTVGNTIYF
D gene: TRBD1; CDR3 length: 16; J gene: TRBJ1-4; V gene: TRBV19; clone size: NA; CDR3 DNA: TGTGCCAGTAGTTCTCCTCGGGACAGGACTAATGAAAAACTGTTTTTT; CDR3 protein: CASSSPRDRTNEKLFF
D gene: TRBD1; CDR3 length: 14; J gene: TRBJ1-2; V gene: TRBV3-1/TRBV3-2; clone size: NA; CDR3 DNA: TGTGCCAGCAGCCATCCGACAGGGGGAGGCGGCTACACCTTC; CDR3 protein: CASSHPTGGGGYTF
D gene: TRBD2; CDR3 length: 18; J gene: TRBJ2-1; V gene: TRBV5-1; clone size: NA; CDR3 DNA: TGCGCCAGCACCCTTAGCTTGAAGTCGACTAGCGGGGGGGCGGGGCAGTTCTTC; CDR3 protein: CASTLSLKSTSGGAGQFF
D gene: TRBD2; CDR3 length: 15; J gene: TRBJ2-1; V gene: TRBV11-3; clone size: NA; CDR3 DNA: TGTGCCAGCAGCCGACTAGCGGGAGGTCTCCGGGAGCAGTTCTTC; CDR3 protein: CASSRLAGGLREQFF
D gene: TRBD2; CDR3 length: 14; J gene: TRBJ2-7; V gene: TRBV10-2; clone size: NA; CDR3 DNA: TGCGCCAGCAGTGAGTTGCGGGGGGGCTACGAGCAGTACTTC; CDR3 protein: CASSELRGGYEQYF
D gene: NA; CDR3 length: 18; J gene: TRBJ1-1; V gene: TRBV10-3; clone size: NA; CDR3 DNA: TGTGCCATCAGTGACCCAGGAGGGTCCCAAGGAAGGCACACTGAAGCTTTCTTT; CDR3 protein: CAISDPGGSQGRHTEAFF
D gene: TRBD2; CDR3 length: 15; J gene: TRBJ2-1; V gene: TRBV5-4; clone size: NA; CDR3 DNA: TGTGCCAGCAGCTTAGCGGGAGTTCTCTACAATGAGCAGTTCTTC; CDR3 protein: CASSLAGVLYNEQFF
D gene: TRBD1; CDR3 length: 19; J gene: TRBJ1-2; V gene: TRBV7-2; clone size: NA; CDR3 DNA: TGTGCCAGCAGCAAACGGAACTTCGGGACAGGGGGTTCTAACTATGGCTACACCTTC; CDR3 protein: CASSKRNFGTGGSNYGYTF
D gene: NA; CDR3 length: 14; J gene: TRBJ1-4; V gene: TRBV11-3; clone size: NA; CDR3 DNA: TGTGCCAGCAGGGGGGAGGCTCCTTTAGGAAAACTGTTTTTT; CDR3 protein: CASRGEAPLGKLFF
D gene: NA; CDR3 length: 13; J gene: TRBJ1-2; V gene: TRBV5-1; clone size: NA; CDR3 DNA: TGCGCCAGCAGCGACGGGAATAACTATGGCTACACCTTC; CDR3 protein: CASSDGNNYGYTF
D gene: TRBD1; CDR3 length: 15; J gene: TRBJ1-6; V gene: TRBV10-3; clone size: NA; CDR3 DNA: TGTGCCGCCCGGGAAGACAGGGAAAATAATTCACCCCTCCACTTT; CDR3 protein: CAAREDRENNSPLHF
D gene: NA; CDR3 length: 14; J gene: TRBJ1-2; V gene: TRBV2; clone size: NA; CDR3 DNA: TGTGCCAGCAGTGAGTCCCAGGTGATCTATGGCTACACCTTC; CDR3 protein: CASSESQVIYGYTF
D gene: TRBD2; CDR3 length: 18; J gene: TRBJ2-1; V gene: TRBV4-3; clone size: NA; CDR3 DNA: TGCGCCAGCAGCCAGGATCCATCTAGCGGGAGCTATTATAATGAGCAGTTCTTC; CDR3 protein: CASSQDPSSGSYYNEQFF
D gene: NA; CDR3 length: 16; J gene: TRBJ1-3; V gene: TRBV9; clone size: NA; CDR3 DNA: TGTGCCAGCAGCGGAGGTTGGGGGGATTCTGGAAACACCATATATTTT; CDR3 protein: CASSGGWGDSGNTIYF
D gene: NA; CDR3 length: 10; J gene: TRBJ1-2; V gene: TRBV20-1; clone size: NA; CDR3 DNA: TGCAGGCCGTCGGGTACTGGCTACACCTTC; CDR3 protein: CRPSGTGYTF
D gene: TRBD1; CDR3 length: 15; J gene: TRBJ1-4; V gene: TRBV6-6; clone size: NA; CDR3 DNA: TGTGCCAGCAGCCTACTCAGGGGGTCTAATGAAAAACTGTTTTTT; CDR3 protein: CASSLLRGSNEKLFF
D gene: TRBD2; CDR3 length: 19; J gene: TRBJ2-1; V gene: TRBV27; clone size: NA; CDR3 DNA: TGTGCCAGCAGTTTGTCTAGCGGGGGGTTGTTGGGTTCCTACAATGAGCAGTTCTTC; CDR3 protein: CASSLSSGGLLGSYNEQFF
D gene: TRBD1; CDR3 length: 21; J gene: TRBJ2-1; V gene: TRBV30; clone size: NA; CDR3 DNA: TGTGCCTGGAGCGGACAGGGAACAGGAGGTGGGGGTGTGAGCTCCTACAATGAGCAGTTCTTC; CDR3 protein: CAWSGQGTGGGGVSSYNEQFF
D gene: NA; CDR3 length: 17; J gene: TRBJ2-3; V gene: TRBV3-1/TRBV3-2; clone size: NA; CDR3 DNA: TGTGCCAGCAGCCCTAACCGGGGGGCCTCTAGCACAGATACGCAGTATTTT; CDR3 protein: CASSPNRGASSTDTQYF
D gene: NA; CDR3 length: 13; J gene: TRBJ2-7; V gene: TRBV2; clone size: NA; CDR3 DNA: TGTGCCAGCTCTGGAGTGACTTCCTACGAGCAGTACTTC; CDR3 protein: CASSGVTSYEQYF
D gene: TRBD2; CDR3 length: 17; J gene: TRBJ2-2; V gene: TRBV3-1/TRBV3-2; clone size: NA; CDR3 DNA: TGTGCCAGCAGCCGGGGTAGCGGGAGTTTGGGGACCGGGGAGCTGTTTTTT; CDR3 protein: CASSRGSGSLGTGELFF
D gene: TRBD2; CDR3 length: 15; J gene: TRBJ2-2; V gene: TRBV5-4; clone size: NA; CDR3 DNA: TGTGCCAGCAGCTTTGGGACTAGCAGCACCGGGGAGCTGTTTTTT; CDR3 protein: CASSFGTSSTGELFF
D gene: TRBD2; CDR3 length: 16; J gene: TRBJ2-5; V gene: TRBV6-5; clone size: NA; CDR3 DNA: TGTGCCAGCAGTTACTCGACTAGCCCAATCCAAGAGACCCAGTACTTC; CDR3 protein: CASSYSTSPIQETQYF
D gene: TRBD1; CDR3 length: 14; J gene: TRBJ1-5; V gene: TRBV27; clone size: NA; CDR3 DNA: TGTGCCAGCAGGAGAGGGGGCATGGAACAGCCCCAGCATTTT; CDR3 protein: CASRRGGMEQPQHF
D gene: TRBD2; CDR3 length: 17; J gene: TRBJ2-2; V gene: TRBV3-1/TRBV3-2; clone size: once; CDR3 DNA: TGTGCCAGCAGCCCCCTTGGGGGGAGGGCCTTTAGGGGGGAGCTGTTTTTT; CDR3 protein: CASSPLGGRAFRGELFF
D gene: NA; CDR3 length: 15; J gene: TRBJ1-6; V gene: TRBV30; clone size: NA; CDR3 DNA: TGTGCCTGGAGGGCCCCCCCTGGTTGGAATTCACCCCTCCACTTT; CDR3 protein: CAWRAPPGWNSPLHF
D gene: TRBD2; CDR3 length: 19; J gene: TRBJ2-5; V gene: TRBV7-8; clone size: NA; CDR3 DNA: TGTGCCAGCAGCTTTAGCGCGGTCGCTAGCGGGGGCCTCAGACAGACCCAGTACTTC; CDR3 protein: CASSFSAVASGGLRQTQYF